In its sample, the clone carrying this T cell receptor (beta chain) was seen once. The antigen is not known. The germline V gene encodes CDR1 SQVTM and CDR2 ANQGSEA. The CDR3 runs to 14 residues. The trim removed 4 bases at V and 6 bases at J, leaving 5 bases unmatched. Each TCR library used roughly 0.45 ug of total RNA and a linear amplification protocol. TCRdb redid the calling of the reads with MiXCR, one entry per CDR3 protein. The sample consists of approximately 180,000 distinct CDR3 sequences, under 85% of them appearing once. These data are taken from a study of healthy donors' naive CD4 and CD8 T cells. Study-level findings and limits: Alpha and beta chains were sequenced in bulk without pairing.

Naive T cells were sorted: CD4+CD8-CD45RO-CD45RA+ for CD4+, CD8+CD4-CD45RA+CD27bright for CD8+. This TCR was sampled from a pool of human donors in good health; the sample pools cells from several healthy donors. Sequencing input: naive CD4+ and CD8+ T cells sorted from blood, pooled from several donors. The rearrangement uses TRBV29-1 and TRBJ2-1; 11 positions match TRBD2. The chain's CDR3 is CSVVVAGGFNEQFF. The CDR3 nucleotides read TGCAGCGTTGTTGTAGCGGGGGGGTTCAATGAGCAGTTCTTC.